These T cell receptor beta chains were read from a single sample in a study of blood T cell repertoires in COVID-19. Clones were read by immunoSEQ multiplex PCR, and TCRdb kept only the in-frame ones, dropping some. The table has around 45,000 clones, about 90% seen once. The specimen was peripheral blood. These receptor sequences come from an older man with active COVID-19. Both conserved end residues are part of each CDR3. The order of the fields is CDR3 DNA, CDR3 protein, D gene, V gene, clone size, J gene. D genes are given only for firm matches. Rows may omit the clone size; those that give it use once, few, many or a size class.

TGCGCCAGCAGCTTGATGGCAGATAACTCTGGAAACACCATATATTTT CASSLMADNSGNTIYF - TRBV5-1 once TRBJ1-3
TGTGCCAGCAGCAAAAAAGGAGAATCGGTTTACAATGAGCAGTTCTTC CASSKKGESVYNEQFF - TRBV21-1 - TRBJ2-1
TGTGCCAGCAGATACTCGATACTAAGGACAGCCCCCGATAGCAATCAGCCCCAGCATTTT CASRYSILRTAPDSNQPQHF - TRBV28 - TRBJ1-5
TGTGCCAGCAGCTTATGGGAGCTCTACGAGCAGTACTTC CASSLWELYEQYF - TRBV11-2 few TRBJ2-7
TGTGCCAGCAGCTTACGCAGGGCGAAGACCGGGGAGCTGTTTTTT CASSLRRAKTGELFF - TRBV13 - TRBJ2-2
TGTGCCAGCAGCTTAGGTCGGTCCCAAGAGACCCAGTACTTC CASSLGRSQETQYF - TRBV11-2 - TRBJ2-5
TGTGCCAGCAAGCCGCCGGGCCAGGGCTACGAGCAGTACTTC CASKPPGQGYEQYF - TRBV2 - TRBJ2-7
TGTGCCAGCAGCAGACAGGGGGCCTACGAGCAGTACTTC CASSRQGAYEQYF TRBD1 TRBV3-1/TRBV3-2 - TRBJ2-7
TGTGCCAGCAGACTCAGGACAGAGCCCCAGCATTTT CASRLRTEPQHF - TRBV19 - TRBJ1-5
TGCGCCAGCAGCCGCCCATCCGGGACAGGTAGCGAAAAACTGTTTTTT CASSRPSGTGSEKLFF TRBD1 TRBV4-1 - TRBJ1-4
TGTGCCTGGAACCCTAGCGGGGGTTCCTACGAGCAGTACTTC CAWNPSGGSYEQYF TRBD2 TRBV30 - TRBJ2-7
TGTGCCAGTGACAGTCATAGCAATCAGCCCCAGCATTTT CASDSHSNQPQHF - TRBV2 - TRBJ1-5
TGTGCCAGCAGCCGCAAGGCGTCTAATGTACAGACAGATACGCAGTATTTT CASSRKASNVQTDTQYF - TRBV14 - TRBJ2-3
TGCAGCGCCGAGGGCCCTCCCGCAGATACGCAGTATTTT CSAEGPPADTQYF - TRBV29-1 - TRBJ2-3
TGTGCCAGCAGTCCCGCTGGGCATACATATTCACCCCTCCACTTT CASSPAGHTYSPLHF - TRBV14 - TRBJ1-6
TGTGCCAGCAGCCAAGAGGGGAGCGGGGCATACAATGAGCAGTTCTTC CASSQEGSGAYNEQFF TRBD2 TRBV4-2 - TRBJ2-1
TGCGCCAGCAGCTCAAACAGGGGGAATGAGCAGTTCTTC CASSSNRGNEQFF TRBD1 TRBV5-1 - TRBJ2-1
TGTGCCAGCTCACCGAGACTTACGCAGTATTTT CASSPRLTQYF - TRBV18 - TRBJ2-3
TGTGCCAGTAGTATAGGGGCCTGGGTAGGTGGCCAGTACTTC CASSIGAWVGGQYF - TRBV19 - TRBJ2-5
TGCGCCAGCAGCTTGGCTGGACAGCGGGGCTACACCTTC CASSLAGQRGYTF - TRBV5-1 - TRBJ1-2
TGTGCCAGCAGTTTAGAAATACGGACAGCTTTT CASSLEIRTAF - TRBV12-3/TRBV12-4 - TRBJ1-3
TGTGCCAGCAGCTCAACAGCAACCACCGGAAACACCATATATTTT CASSSTATTGNTIYF - TRBV3-1/TRBV3-2 - TRBJ1-3
TGTGCCAGCAGCCTCCTGGGAGTAAGCGAGCAGTACTTC CASSLLGVSEQYF - TRBV6-5 - TRBJ2-7
TGTGCCAGCAGCTTGCGGGATCGGAATTCACCCCTCCACTTT CASSLRDRNSPLHF - TRBV5-8 - TRBJ1-6
TGCGCCAGCAGTCGACAGGTCAGCAATCAGCCCCAGCATTTT CASSRQVSNQPQHF - TRBV10-1 - TRBJ1-5
TGTGCCAGCAGGCTGCGGGTTGATAGCGGGGAGCTGTTTTTT CASRLRVDSGELFF - TRBV6-5 - TRBJ2-2
TGTGCCAGCAGCTTAAACAGAGCGGATCAGTACTTC CASSLNRADQYF - TRBV7-9 once TRBJ2-4
TGTGCCAGCAGCTGGTCCGGGACAACGAACACCGGGGAGCTGTTTTTT CASSWSGTTNTGELFF - TRBV11-2 - TRBJ2-2
TGTGCCATCCGTCCTCGTGCCGACAGGGGAATGAACACTGAAGCTTTCTTT CAIRPRADRGMNTEAFF TRBD1 TRBV10-3 few TRBJ1-1
TGTGCCTGGAGTAGGGACAGGTACGCTTCTTTCTTT CAWSRDRYASFF TRBD1 TRBV30 - TRBJ1-1
TGTGCCAGCAGCGTGACAGGGACACCCCTCCACTTT CASSVTGTPLHF TRBD1 TRBV7-8 - TRBJ1-6
TGTGCCAGCAGCTTAGGTGACAGCGTTCATGGCTACACCTTC CASSLGDSVHGYTF - TRBV7-9 - TRBJ1-2
TGTGCCAGCTCACCTGCAGGGGGCATCGGGGAGCTGTTTTTT CASSPAGGIGELFF TRBD1 TRBV18 - TRBJ2-2
TGTGCCAGCAGTCCTTTTTCTGGCTACACCTTC CASSPFSGYTF - TRBV6-5 - TRBJ1-2
TGCGCCAGCAGTGAGCGCAGGGGGTTCTCTGGAAACACCATATATTTT CASSERRGFSGNTIYF TRBD1 TRBV10-2 - TRBJ1-3
TGTGCCAGCAGTTACTCCCGGGACATCTCCGGGGAGCTGTTTTTT CASSYSRDISGELFF - TRBV6-5 - TRBJ2-2
TGCGCCAGCAGCCAGGCGACAGGTTGGGGCGAAAAACTGTTTTTT CASSQATGWGEKLFF - TRBV4-3 - TRBJ1-4
TGCGCCAGCAGACGAACAGACAACTCTAACTATGGCTACACCTTC CASRRTDNSNYGYTF - TRBV5-1 - TRBJ1-2
TGTGCCAGCAGTTTAGGGGGGACAGGGAACACCGGGGAGCTGTTTTTT CASSLGGTGNTGELFF TRBD1 TRBV27 - TRBJ2-2
TGTGCCAGCAGCTTAGGGTGGGGACAGAGCACAGATACGCAGTATTTT CASSLGWGQSTDTQYF TRBD1 TRBV7-2 - TRBJ2-3
TGTGCCAGCACCCAAACAGGGGCTGGAAACACCATATATTTT CASTQTGAGNTIYF TRBD1 TRBV25-1 - TRBJ1-3
TGTGCCAGCAGGGCAGGGGATATGAACACTGAAGCTTTCTTT CASRAGDMNTEAFF - TRBV6-5 - TRBJ1-1
TGTGCCAGCAGTTACCCGGGACATCTGGAAGCTTTCTTT CASSYPGHLEAFF - TRBV6-2/TRBV6-3 - TRBJ1-1
TGTGCCACCAGCAGATTGGAAGGGGCCGATGAAAAACTGTTTTTT CATSRLEGADEKLFF - TRBV15 - TRBJ1-4
TGTGCCAGTAGCCGTTATAACTATGGCTACACCTTC CASSRYNYGYTF - TRBV19 - TRBJ1-2
TGTGCCAGCAGTTACACCCGGGACAGTTCTGGAAACACCATATATTTT CASSYTRDSSGNTIYF TRBD1 TRBV6-5 - TRBJ1-3
TGTGCCACCGAAATGGGACAGGGAAACAATGAGCAGTTCTTC CATEMGQGNNEQFF TRBD1 TRBV19 - TRBJ2-1